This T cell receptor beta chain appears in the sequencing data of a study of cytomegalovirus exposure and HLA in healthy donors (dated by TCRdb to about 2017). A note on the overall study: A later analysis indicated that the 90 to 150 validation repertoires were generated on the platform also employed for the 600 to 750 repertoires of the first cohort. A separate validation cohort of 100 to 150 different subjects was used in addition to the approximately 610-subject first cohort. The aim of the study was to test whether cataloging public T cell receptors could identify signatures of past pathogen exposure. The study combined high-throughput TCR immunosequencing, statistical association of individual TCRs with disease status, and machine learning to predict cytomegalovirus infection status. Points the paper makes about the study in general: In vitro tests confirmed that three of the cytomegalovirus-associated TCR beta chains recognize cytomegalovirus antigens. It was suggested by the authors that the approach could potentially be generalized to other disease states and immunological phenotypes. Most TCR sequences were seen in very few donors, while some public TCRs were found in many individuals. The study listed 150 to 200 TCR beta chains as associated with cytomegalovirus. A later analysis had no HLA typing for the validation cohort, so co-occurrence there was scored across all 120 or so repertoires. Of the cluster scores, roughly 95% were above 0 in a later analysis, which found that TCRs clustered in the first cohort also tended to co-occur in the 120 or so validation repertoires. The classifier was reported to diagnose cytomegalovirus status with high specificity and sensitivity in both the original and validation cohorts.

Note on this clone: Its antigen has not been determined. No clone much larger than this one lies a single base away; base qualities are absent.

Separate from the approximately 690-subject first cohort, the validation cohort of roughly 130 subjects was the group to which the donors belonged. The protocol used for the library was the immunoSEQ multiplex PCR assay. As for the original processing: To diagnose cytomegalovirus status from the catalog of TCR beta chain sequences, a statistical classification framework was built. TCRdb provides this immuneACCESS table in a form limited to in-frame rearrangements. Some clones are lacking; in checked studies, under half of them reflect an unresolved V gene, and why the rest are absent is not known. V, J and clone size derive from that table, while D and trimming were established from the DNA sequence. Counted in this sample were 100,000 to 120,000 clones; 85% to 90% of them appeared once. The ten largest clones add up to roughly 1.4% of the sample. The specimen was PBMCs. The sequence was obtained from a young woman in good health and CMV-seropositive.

CDR3 region: CASSFGGLDRIEKLFF. The DNA is TGCGCCAGCAGCTTTGGGGGCCTCGACAGGATTGAAAAACTGTTTTTT. The sequence joins TRBV5-1 to TRBJ1-4; TRBD1 is a possible D gene, resting on 6 matching bases. V drops 2 bases and J drops 7 bases, leaving 18 bases in between. Its CDR3 holds 16 amino acids, cysteine through phenylalanine. Only the CDR3 part of the read is kept: 48 bases, read in frame from the first base. The CDR1 and CDR2 encoded by the germline V gene are SGHRS and YFSETQ.